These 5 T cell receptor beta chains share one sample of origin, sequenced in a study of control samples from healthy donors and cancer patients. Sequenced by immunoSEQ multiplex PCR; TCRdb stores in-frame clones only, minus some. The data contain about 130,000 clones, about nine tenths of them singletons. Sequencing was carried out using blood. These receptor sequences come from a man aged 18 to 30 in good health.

The CDR3 protein is CASNRGWSMGNTEAFF. As DNA, the CDR3 is TGTGCCAGCAATCGCGGTTGGTCAATGGGGAACACTGAAGCTTTCTTT. The chain links TRBV2 to TRBJ1-1, with D uncertain. The CDR3 covers 16 residues. Looked up from germline, CDR1 is SNHLY and CDR2 is FYNNEI. V shed 7 bases and J shed 1 base, with 19 bases lying between them. Based on the CDR3 plus reference TRBV2 and TRBJ1-1, the full variable domain is EPEVTQTPSHQVTQMGQEVILRCVPISNHLYFYWYRQILGQKVEFLVSFYNNEISEKSEIFDDQFSVERPDGSNFTLKIRSTKLEDSAMYFCASNRGWSMGNTEAFFGQGTRLTVV.

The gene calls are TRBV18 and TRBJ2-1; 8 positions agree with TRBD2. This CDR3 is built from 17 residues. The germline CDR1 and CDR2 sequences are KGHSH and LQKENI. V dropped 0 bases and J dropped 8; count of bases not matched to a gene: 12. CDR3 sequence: CASSPPSLGGAGYEQFF. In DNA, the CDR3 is TGTGCCAGCTCACCACCGTCCCTCGGGGGGGCCGGCTATGAGCAGTTCTTC.

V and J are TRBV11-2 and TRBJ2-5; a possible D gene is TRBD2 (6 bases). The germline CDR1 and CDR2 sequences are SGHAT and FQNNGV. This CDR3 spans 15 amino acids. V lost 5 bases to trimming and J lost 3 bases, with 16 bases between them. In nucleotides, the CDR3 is TGTGCCAGCAGCAGACTCCGGGACTGGAAAGAGACCCAGTACTTC. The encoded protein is CASSRLRDWKETQYF. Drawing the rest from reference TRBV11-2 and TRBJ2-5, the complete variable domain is EAGVAQSPRYKIIEKRQSVAFWCNPISGHATLYWYQQILGQGPKLLIQFQNNGVVDDSQLPKDRFSAERLKGVDSTLKIQPAKLEDSAVYLCASSRLRDWKETQYFGPGTRLLVL.

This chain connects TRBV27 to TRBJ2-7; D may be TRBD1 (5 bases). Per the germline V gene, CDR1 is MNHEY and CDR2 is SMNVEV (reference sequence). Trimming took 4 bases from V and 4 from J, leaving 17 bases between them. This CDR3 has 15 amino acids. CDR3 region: CASSSRFGQAYEQYF. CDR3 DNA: TGTGCCAGCAGTTCCCGTTTTGGACAAGCTTACGAGCAGTACTTC.

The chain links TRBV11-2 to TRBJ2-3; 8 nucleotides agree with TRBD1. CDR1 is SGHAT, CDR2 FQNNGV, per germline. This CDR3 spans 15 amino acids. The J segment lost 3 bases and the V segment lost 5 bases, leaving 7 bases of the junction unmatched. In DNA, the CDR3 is TGTGCCAGCAGCAAAACAGGGGGAGCGACAGATACGCAGTATTTT. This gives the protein CASSKTGGATDTQYF.